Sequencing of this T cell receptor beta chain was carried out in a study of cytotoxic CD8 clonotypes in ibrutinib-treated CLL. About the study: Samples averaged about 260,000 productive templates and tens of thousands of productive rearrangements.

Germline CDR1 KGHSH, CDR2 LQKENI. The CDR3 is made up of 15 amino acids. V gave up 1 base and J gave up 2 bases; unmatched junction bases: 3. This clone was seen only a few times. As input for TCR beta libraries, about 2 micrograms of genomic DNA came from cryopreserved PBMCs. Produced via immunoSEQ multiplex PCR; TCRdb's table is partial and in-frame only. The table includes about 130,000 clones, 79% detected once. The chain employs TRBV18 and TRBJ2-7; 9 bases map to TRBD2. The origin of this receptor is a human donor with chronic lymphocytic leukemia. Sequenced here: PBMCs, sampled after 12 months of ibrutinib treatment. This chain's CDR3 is CASSPRTSGPYEQYF. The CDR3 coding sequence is TGTGCCAGCTCACCACGCACTAGCGGGCCCTACGAGCAGTACTTC.